This T cell receptor (beta chain) appears in the sequencing data of a study of shared clonotypes between healthy human individuals. Sequencing used immunoSEQ multiplex PCR; TCRdb keeps in-frame clones, though not all of them. The sample yields some 2.1 million clones, around 95% seen once. V was shortened by 0 bases and J by 0 bases, with 10 bases between the two germline ends. This CDR3 is built from 15 residues. In germline, CDR1 is SGHRS, CDR2 YFSETQ. The chain has TRBV5-1 and TRBJ2-7; unclear D gene. The sample comprised naive CD4+ T cells sorted from blood. Subset given: CD45RA+ positively selected. This TCR was sampled from a man between 18 and 29 years old in good health. In DNA form, the CDR3 reads TGCGCCAGCAGCTTGGCGGCGACTTTCTCCTACGAGCAGTACTTC. Its protein product is CASSLAATFSYEQYF.